A single TCR beta chain is shown here with its context. What it binds is not known. These data come from a study of T cells in localized non-small cell lung cancer. The study, taken as a whole, reports: Adjacent lung exhibited a median of 57 among the 100 most abundant tumor clones. Heterogeneity stays possible, as sequencing covered only one tumor region. Highest T cell clonality was seen in uninvolved adjacent lung, surpassing that measured in tumor. A denser population of T cells in blood accompanied longer overall survival.

The CDR3 runs to 14 residues. Germline CDR1 MGHRA, CDR2 YSYEKL. The ends lost 3 bases at V and 3 bases at J; junction bases unmatched: 2. This table comes from immunoSEQ multiplex PCR, and its TCRdb copy is limited to in-frame clones, with some not included. Found here are tens of thousands of clones, 85% to 90% of them singletons; the top ten hold more than 6%. The J gene is TRBJ2-7, the V gene TRBV4-1; 10 nucleotides align to TRBD1. This sequence was found in a woman aged 18-49 years with stage III lung adenocarcinoma. Material: peripheral blood, obtained before any cancer treatment. The CDR3 is CASSQGQGIYEQYF. In nucleotides, the CDR3 is TGCGCCAGCAGCCAGGGACAGGGGATCTACGAGCAGTACTTC.